Listed here is a single TCR beta chain. Antigen: not known. This entry comes from a study of cytomegalovirus exposure and HLA in healthy donors. Study as a whole: In a later analysis, it was reported that the 110 or so validation repertoires had been produced on the same platform as the 670 or so repertoires belonging to the first cohort.

Whole-study findings and limits: In the approximately 130 validation repertoires, a later analysis found that first-cohort TCR clusters tended to co-occur. The study recorded about 150 TCR beta chains that were cytomegalovirus-associated. Confirmation was obtained in vitro that a few CMV-associated chains are specific for CMV antigens.

The V gene's germline CDR1 is MNHEY and CDR2 SVGAGI. J was trimmed by 4 bases and V by 6 bases; bases with no gene match: 5. This CDR3 is built from 15 residues. The assay was immunoSEQ multiplex PCR, and TCRdb's table has in-frame clones only and misses some. The data show 50,000 or so clones, with roughly 94% seen just once and under 2.5% held by the top ten. This sequence joins TRBV6-5 and TRBJ2-5; TRBD2 aligns across 13 bases. The clonotype originates from a man aged 18-30 years in good health and CMV-seronegative. The sample taken for sequencing was PBMCs. CDR3 sequence (DNA): TGTGCCAGCAGCCAGGGACTAGCGGGACCAGAGACCCAGTACTTC. This gives the protein CASSQGLAGPETQYF.